These 3 T cell receptor beta chains originate from one sample sequenced in a study of shared clonotypes between healthy human individuals. Clones were sequenced by immunoSEQ multiplex PCR, and TCRdb holds only the in-frame ones, with some missing. The sample consists of over a million clones, 70% to 80% of them appearing once. The specimen was memory CD4+ T cells from PBMCs. Subset in this sample: CD45RA-negative fraction. These receptors originate from a man younger than 35 in good health. Some clones in this sample may be carry-over from other donors' samples.

This chain uses TRBV28 with TRBJ2-7; 10 bases align to TRBD1. The CDR3 is 15 residues long. Unmatched junction bases numbered 6, after V lost 5 bases and J lost 2 bases. Germline V gene lookup returns CDR1 MDHEN and CDR2 SYDVKM. CDR3 region: CASSTPGQGPYEQYF. The CDR3 nucleotides read TGTGCCAGCAGTACTCCGGGACAGGGGCCCTACGAGCAGTACTTC.

The J gene is TRBJ1-5, the V gene TRBV10-3; the match to TRBD1 covers 7 bases. The CDR3 is made up of 13 amino acids. V lost 6 bases and J lost 4; bases outside the gene matches: 3. The V gene's germline CDR1 is ENHRY and CDR2 SYGVKD. CDR3 coding DNA: TGTGCCATCAGGGCGACAGGGAATCAGCCCCAGCATTTT. This gives the protein CAIRATGNQPQHF.

The J gene is TRBJ1-1, the V gene TRBV6-5; D uncertain. V was pared by 5 bases and J by 3 bases, with 7 bases between. CDR1 MNHEY and CDR2 SVGAGI come from the germline V gene. CDR3 length equals 12 residues. CDR3 bases: TGTGCCAGCAGTCGGCGGGACACTGAAGCTTTCTTT. It specifies CASSRRDTEAFF.